This paragraph reports one TCR beta chain. Other DNA sequences in the same sample also yield this CDR3. This sample is drawn from a study of shared clonotypes between healthy human individuals. The naive CD8 fraction comprised CD45RO-negative cells positively selected for CCR7 and excluded terminally differentiated effector memory CD45RA+ cells. Per the original data handling: From ImmunoSEQ came sequences covering only the junction and carrying no quality scores, so filtering differed. This table comes from immunoSEQ multiplex PCR, and its TCRdb copy is limited to in-frame clones, with some not included. That table is the source of V, J and clone size, and D and trimming were worked out from the DNA. The profile shows fewer than 1 million clones, 96% of them singletons. Germline CDR1 and CDR2: SEHNR and FQNEAQ (reference sequence). Trimming cost V 2 bases and J 0 bases, with 5 bases left between them. This CDR3 region has 14 residues.

Material: naive CD8+ T cells sorted from blood. This sequence originates from a man aged 30 to 45 in good health. The V call is TRBV7-9, the J call TRBJ1-5; D uncertain. The CDR3 region has the DNA TGTGCCAGCAGCTTATCTGATAGCAATCAGCCCCAGCATTTT. Residues: CASSLSDSNQPQHF. The full variable domain, rest sourced from reference TRBV7-9 and TRBJ1-5, is DTGVSQNPRHKITKRGQNVTFRCDPISEHNRLYWYRQTLGQGPEFLTYFQNEAQLEKSRLLSDRFSAERPKGSFSTLEIQRTEQGDSAMYLCASSLSDSNQPQHFGDGTRLSIL.